This T cell receptor (beta chain) came from a study of prognosis after radiotherapy for stage I lung cancer. As for the study in general: Recruiting of stage I non-small cell lung cancer patients into the study occurred between early 2018 and January 2019. The study's findings and limits: The number of unique TCR clones went down after stereotactic body radiation therapy, with a median of about 10,000 versus 6,900.

Of note for this clonotype: The antigen is unknown.

TCR beta CDR3 amplification from genomic DNA was performed by two-round multiplex PCR. Primers targeting each individual TRBV and TRBJ gene were applied in first-round PCR. Universal primers were what the second PCR round relied on. Each CDR3 protein is one row after TCRdb ran MiXCR on the multiplex PCR reads. The sample lists tens of thousands of distinct CDR3 sequences; about 45% were seen once. The ends lost 3 bases at V and 6 bases at J; junction bases unmatched: 12. The CDR3 consists of 17 residues. The germline CDR1 and CDR2 sequences are KGHSH and LQKENI. The material sequenced was PBMCs, taken before or after stereotactic body radiation therapy (not recorded which). This sequence was found in a donor aged 50 or older with non-small cell lung cancer. V gene TRBV18 combines with J gene TRBJ2-3; 10 bases align to TRBD2. CDR3 DNA: TGTGCCAGCTCACCCCCGGGACTAGCGAGGTGGAAGGATACGCAGTATTTT. Translation gives CASSPPGLARWKDTQYF.